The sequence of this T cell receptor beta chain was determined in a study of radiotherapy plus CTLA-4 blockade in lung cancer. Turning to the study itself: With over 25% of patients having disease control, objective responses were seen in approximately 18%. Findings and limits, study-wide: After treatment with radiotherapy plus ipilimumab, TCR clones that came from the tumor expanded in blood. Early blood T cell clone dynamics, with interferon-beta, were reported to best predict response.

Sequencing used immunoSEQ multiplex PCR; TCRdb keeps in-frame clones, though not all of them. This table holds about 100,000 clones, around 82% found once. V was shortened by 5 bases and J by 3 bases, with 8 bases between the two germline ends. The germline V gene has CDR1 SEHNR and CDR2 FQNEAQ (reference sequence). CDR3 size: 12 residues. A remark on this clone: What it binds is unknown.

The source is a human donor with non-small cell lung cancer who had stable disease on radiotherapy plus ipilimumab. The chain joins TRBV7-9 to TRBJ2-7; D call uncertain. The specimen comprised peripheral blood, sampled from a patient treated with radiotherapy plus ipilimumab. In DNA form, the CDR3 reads TGTGCCAGCAGCCCACAGAACTACGAGCAGTACTTC. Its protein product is CASSPQNYEQYF.